The clone carrying this TCR beta chain was seen repeatedly, ten times or more. Its target is not known. The data were obtained in a study of T-cell reconstitution after alpha-beta-depleted transplantation in children. The V end lost 3 bases, the J end lost 1 base, and 4 bases lay between the germline ends. Looked up from germline, CDR1 is LGHNA and CDR2 is YSLEER. The CDR3 loop spans 13 amino acids. The study, taken as a whole, reports: At day 60, the high TCRbeta diversity found in some patients originated from recipient T cells and thymic progenitors that had survived. Alpha-beta T cells about two months after transplant reportedly derived from several hundred expanded graft clones. Diversity and T-cell counts at one year after transplant derived mostly from new T cells.

Molecular barcoding with unique molecular identifiers was used for the TCRbeta library. TCRdb analysed the PCR reads with MiXCR anew, one entry per CDR3 protein. The sample contains about 290,000 distinct CDR3 sequences, around a tenth of which appear only once. The source is a boy under three years old with acute myeloid leukemia, due to receive a stem cell transplant. The specimen comprised PBMCs, sampled before TCRalphabeta/CD19-depleted stem cell transplant. The V gene is TRBV4-3, the J gene TRBJ2-1; D remains unclear. The CDR3 loop reads CASSQYSYNEQFF. CDR3 sequence (DNA): TGCGCCAGCAGCCAGTATTCCTACAATGAGCAGTTCTTC.